This entry features one T cell receptor beta chain sequence. The data were produced by immunoSEQ multiplex PCR, yet TCRdb's version contains in-frame clones alone and is incomplete. The sample records about 31,000 clones, 80% to 90% being singletons. These data originate in a study of OX40 agonist ivuxolimab in advanced cancers. Trimming left V 5 bases short and J 4 bases short, with 15 bases between. Germline V gene lookup returns CDR1 SGHAT and CDR2 FQNNGV. CDR3 length: 14 amino acids. The chain combines TRBV11-2 with TRBJ2-7; possible D gene TRBD1, 6 bases. The TCR originated in an adult with an advanced solid tumor such as melanoma, head and neck, liver or kidney cancer. This specimen was CD4+ or CD8+ T cells sorted from blood, taken in a trial of the OX40 agonist ivuxolimab. The CDR3, as DNA: TGTGCCAGCAGCGTCGACAGGTTTAGGTACGAGCAGTACTTC. Amino acid sequence: CASSVDRFRYEQYF.